This T cell receptor (beta chain) originates from a study of blood T cell repertoires in COVID-19. With regard to this clone: Distinct nucleotide sequences in the sample also encode this CDR3.

The table came from immunoSEQ multiplex PCR; TCRdb's copy has only in-frame clones and leaves some out. Here the sample spans about 100,000 clones, roughly 84% being singletons. This TCR derives from a human donor in a cohort sampled during active COVID-19. The specimen was peripheral blood.

Written as DNA, the CDR3 is TGTGCCATCGGGACAGGGGTTTATCAGCCCCAGCATTTT. Its translation is CAIGTGVYQPQHF. V and J are TRBV10-3 and TRBJ1-5; TRBD1 matches 10 bases. Germline V gives CDR1 ENHRY, CDR2 SYGVKD. V shed 8 bases and J 5 bases; nucleotides not matched to a gene: 3. CDR3 length: 13 residues.